These 32 T cell receptor beta chains share one sample of origin, sequenced in a study of regulatory and conventional T cells in RAG deficiency (dated 2017 in TCRdb). Regulatory T cells were purified from blood as CD4+CD25-high CD127-low cells before genomic DNA extraction. The method was the immunoSEQ multiplex PCR assay. TCRdb holds this immuneACCESS table with in-frame rearrangements only. Some clones are missing; in checked studies, unresolved V genes explain under half, and the rest has no known cause. For this sample the table gives about 28,000 clones, of which about 90% were detected only once. In total, the top ten clones hold almost 0.85% of the sample. The same data also went into a second study, on regulatory T cells. Taken from the second paper: The multiplex PCR used 52 forward TRBV primers and 13 reverse TRBJ primers, with assay-based and computational corrections for amplification bias.

Material: Tregs sorted from blood. These receptors originate from a human donor in good health.

The rearrangement joins TRBV2 to TRBJ1-1, with D tentatively TRBD1 (5 bases). This CDR3 comprises 15 residues. V lost 1 base, J lost 11 bases, and 20 bases lay in between. In germline, CDR1 is SNHLY, CDR2 FYNNEI. CDR3 protein: CASSEDLVAGREAFF. For the CDR3, the DNA is TGTGCCAGCAGTGAAGATTTGGTGGCGGGGCGAGAGGCTTTCTTT.

As for this clone: Mismatch with germline at one junction end may stem from a read error. V usage is TRBV9 and J usage is TRBJ2-3; either TRBD1 or TRBD2 may fit D (7 bases each). The CDR3 runs 16 residues. The V gene's germline CDR1 is SGDLS and CDR2 YYNGEE. The CDR3 sequence: CASSVLGGGGTDTRYF. In DNA, the CDR3 is TGTGCCAGCAGCGTTTTAGGGGGGGGCGGGACAGATACGCGGTATTTT. Full variable domain (remainder filled in from reference TRBV9 and TRBJ2-3): DSGVTQTPKHLITATGQRVTLRCSPRSGDLSVYWYQQSLDQGLQFLIQYYNGEERAKGNILERFSAQQFPDLHSELNLSSLELGDSALYFCASSVLGGGGTDTRYFGPGTRLTVL.

This chain links TRBV4-2 with TRBJ1-4, with 8 bases fitting TRBD1. This CDR3 region has 19 residues. The V gene end was trimmed by 0 bases and the J gene end by 4 bases; junction bases not matched to a gene: 13. The germline V gene encodes CDR1 LGHNA and CDR2 YNFKEQ. CDR3 bases: TGTGCCAGCAGCCAAGAATGGAGACAGGGGACGTCTGGTAATGAAAAACTGTTTTTT. This translates into CASSQEWRQGTSGNEKLFF.

The CDR3 sequence: CASSYLGSYGYTF. For the CDR3, the DNA is TGTGCCAGCAGTTACCTGGGGTCCTATGGCTACACCTTC. The chain joins TRBV6-5 to TRBJ1-2; no firm D call. V lost 2 bases to trimming and J lost 4 bases, with 8 bases between them. Germline lookup yields CDR1 MNHEY and CDR2 SVGAGI. The CDR3 spans 13 residues.

In this sample, this clone turned up once. This chain connects TRBV27 to TRBJ2-7; D tentatively fits TRBD1 or TRBD2 (5 bases each). The CDR3 consists of 13 residues. V was trimmed by 4 bases and J by 6 bases, leaving 13 bases between them. Germline V gives CDR1 MNHEY, CDR2 SMNVEV (reference sequence). The CDR3 DNA reads as TGTGCCAGCAGTTCCAGGACTGGGGGCGAGCAGTACTTC. Amino acid sequence: CASSSRTGGEQYF.

V and J are TRBV5-4 and TRBJ2-7, with 7 bases lining up with TRBD1. The V and J ends lost 4 bases and 4 bases, in that order; junction bases with no gene match: 8. Germline V CDR1 and CDR2: SGHNT, YYREEE (reference sequence). The CDR3 loop spans 14 amino acids. The CDR3 spells CASSRDSYSYEQYF. The CDR3 region has the DNA TGTGCCAGCAGCCGGGACAGCTATTCGTACGAGCAGTACTTC.

A few counts support this clone. J is TRBJ1-2 and V is TRBV5-1; a possible D gene is TRBD1 (5 bases). Germline CDR1 is SGHRS and CDR2 is YFSETQ. The CDR3 loop spans 13 amino acids. Trimming took off 0 bases at V and 4 bases at J, with 7 bases between the two ends. CDR3 loop: CASSLGDFYGYTF. The CDR3 nucleotides are TGCGCCAGCAGCTTGGGGGACTTCTATGGCTACACCTTC.

For the CDR3, the DNA is TGTGCCAGCAGCGCGACACCGGGATACTATGGCTACACCTTC. This sequence encodes CASSATPGYYGYTF. The chain couples TRBV9 to TRBJ1-2; no firm D call. This CDR3 has 14 residues. Trimming left V 3 bases short and J 3 bases short, with 12 bases between. Germline V gene sequence: CDR1 SGDLS, CDR2 YYNGEE.

Here the CDR3 DNA reads TGCGCCAGCAGCTTAGCATCGGGGGGGAGTTACAATGAGCAGTTCTTC. This sequence encodes CASSLASGGSYNEQFF. This chain joins TRBV5-1 and TRBJ2-1, with 8 bases fitting TRBD2. The CDR3 runs to 16 residues. Trimming took 2 bases from V and 4 from J; bases not matched to a gene: 8. CDR1 SGHRS and CDR2 YFSETQ come from the germline V gene.

The chain combines TRBV7-9 with TRBJ2-5, with 9 bases aligning to TRBD2. With 6 bases clipped from V and 5 bases from J, the junction kept 13 bases outside the gene matches. Germline lookup yields CDR1 SEHNR and CDR2 FQNEAQ (reference sequence). The CDR3 covers 16 residues. The CDR3 sequence: CASRPRRRGGRETQYF. CDR3 DNA sequence: TGTGCCAGCAGGCCTAGGCGGCGGGGGGGCCGGGAGACCCAGTACTTC. Using reference TRBV7-9 and TRBJ2-5 for the parts outside the CDR3, the full variable domain is DTGVSQNPRHKITKRGQNVTFRCDPISEHNRLYWYRQTLGQGPEFLTYFQNEAQLEKSRLLSDRFSAERPKGSFSTLEIQRTEQGDSAMYLCASRPRRRGGRETQYFGPGTRLLVL.

The chain has TRBV4-1 and TRBJ1-1; no clear D. The CDR3 has 16 residues. Germline CDR1 MGHRA, CDR2 YSYEKL. Trimming took 3 bases from V and 0 from J, leaving 14 bases between them. CDR3 residues: CASSQADVRMNTEAFF. The CDR3 nucleotides read TGCGCCAGCAGCCAGGCCGACGTAAGAATGAACACTGAAGCTTTCTTT.

The chain's CDR3 is CASSRTGALTGELFF. The CDR3 region has the DNA TGTGCCAGCAGCCGGACAGGGGCGCTCACCGGGGAGCTGTTTTTT. The chain combines TRBV7-2 with TRBJ2-2, with TRBD1 identical over 9 bases. With V trimmed by 5 bases and J by 4 bases, 5 bases remained unmatched. Germline loops: CDR1 SGHTA, CDR2 FQGNSA. This CDR3 region has 15 residues.

CDR3: CASSRNGQGVREQYF. In DNA, the CDR3 is TGTGCCAGCAGCCGGAATGGACAGGGGGTAAGGGAGCAGTACTTC. The V call is TRBV6-6, the J call TRBJ2-7, with 10 bases fitting TRBD1. J lost 7 bases, V lost 6 bases, and 12 bases had no gene match. This CDR3 is built from 15 residues. Germline loops: CDR1 MNHNY, CDR2 SVGAGI (reference sequence).

This clone was counted once. This chain links TRBV27 with TRBJ1-2; D gene ambiguous. Trimming removed 3 bases at V and 6 bases at J, with 17 bases between. This CDR3 spans 15 amino acids. The V gene's germline CDR1 is MNHEY and CDR2 SMNVEV (reference sequence). The CDR3 DNA is TGTGCCAGCAGTTTCGGTGGACGCCCGCTGGATGGCTACACCTTC. Amino acids: CASSFGGRPLDGYTF.

The V gene is TRBV7-3, the J gene TRBJ2-7; 11 bases are shared with TRBD2. The germline CDR1 and CDR2 sequences are SGHTA and FQGTGA. V was pared by 3 bases and J by 2 bases, with 3 bases of the junction left unmatched. This CDR3 comprises 15 residues. The CDR3 spells CASSLLSGGAYEQYF. As DNA, the CDR3 is TGTGCCAGCAGCTTGCTTAGCGGGGGGGCCTACGAGCAGTACTTC.

The genes are TRBV27 and TRBJ1-6, with D hard to call. V lost 6 bases to trimming and J lost 8 bases, with 14 bases between them. Germline assignment: CDR1 MNHEY and CDR2 SMNVEV (reference sequence). CDR3 size: 14 residues. The CDR3 bases are TGTGCCAGCAGCCTTTTAGACCAGGATTCACCCCTCCACTTT. Amino acid sequence: CASSLLDQDSPLHF.

This clone has just one count. The chain combines TRBV19 with TRBJ1-6, with a weak D call TRBD1 (5 bases). CDR3 size: 15 residues. Germline V gene lookup returns CDR1 LNHDA and CDR2 SQIVND (reference sequence). The ends were cut back, 5 bases at V and 3 bases at J, with 11 bases in the middle. The CDR3 sequence: CASSPRTRYNSPLHF. The CDR3 bases are TGTGCCAGTAGTCCCAGGACACGCTATAATTCACCCCTCCACTTT.

CDR3 nucleotide sequence: TGTGCCAGCTCACCGGGCCCGGGACGTCAAGCGGCTTTCTTT. This encodes CASSPGPGRQAAFF. The chain links TRBV18 to TRBJ1-1, with D tentatively TRBD1 (5 bases). With 3 bases removed from V and 11 bases from J, the gap between germline ends came to 19 bases. Germline loops: CDR1 KGHSH, CDR2 LQKENI. This CDR3 has 14 amino acids. Supplemented by reference TRBV18 and TRBJ1-1, the full variable domain reads NAGVMQNPRHLVRRRGQEARLRCSPMKGHSHVYWYRQLPEEGLKFMVYLQKENIIDESGMPKERFSAEFPKEGPSILRIQQVVRGDSAAYFCASSPGPGRQAAFFGQGTRLTVV.

The V and J genes are TRBV19 and TRBJ2-7; 8 nucleotides line up with TRBD2. CDR3 length equals 16 residues. The trim removed 6 bases at V and 3 bases at J, leaving 13 bases unmatched. CDR1 and CDR2 (germline): LNHDA, SQIVND (reference sequence). For the CDR3, the DNA is TGTGCCAGTAGACCCCGGGGGAGCGGGGGATACTACGAGCAGTACTTC. Protein: CASRPRGSGGYYEQYF.

The chain joins TRBV13 to TRBJ1-2; perhaps TRBD1 as D (6 bases). In germline, CDR1 is PRHDT, CDR2 FYEKMQ (reference sequence). The V end was cut by 4 bases, the J end by 8 bases, with 17 bases between. This CDR3 has 14 residues. The CDR3 nucleotides read TGTGCCAGCAGCTCGACGAGGACAGTCCGGGGCTACACCTTC. Amino acids: CASSSTRTVRGYTF.

V and J are TRBV2 and TRBJ1-2, with 7 bases aligning to TRBD1. CDR1 and CDR2 from the germline V gene are SNHLY and FYNNEI. The CDR3 is 13 residues long. V lost 6 bases, J lost 5 bases, and 6 bases stayed unmatched. The CDR3 reads CASRGDSRYGYTF. CDR3 in DNA: TGTGCCAGCAGGGGGGACAGCAGGTATGGCTACACCTTC.

The chain carries TRBV5-1 and TRBJ2-2, with D possibly matching TRBD1 (5 bases). Germline loops: CDR1 SGHRS, CDR2 YFSETQ. The CDR3 extends over 11 amino acids. Trimming took off 4 bases at V and 13 bases at J, with 11 bases between the two ends. CDR3 in amino acids: CASSPGKGLFF. CDR3 coding DNA: TGCGCCAGCAGCCCAGGGAAGGGGCTGTTTTTT.

The chain employs TRBV18 and TRBJ2-7, with 8 bases aligning to TRBD1. V was pared by 3 bases and J by 6 bases, with 4 bases of the junction left unmatched. Germline V CDR1 and CDR2: KGHSH, LQKENI. The CDR3 is 13 residues long. CDR3 in DNA: TGTGCCAGCTCACCCGACAGGGGCGGCGAGCAGTACTTC. Its translation: CASSPDRGGEQYF.

V and J are TRBV7-9 and TRBJ1-5; the D gene is possibly TRBD1 (6 bases). V was pared by 3 bases and J by 3 bases, with 9 bases between. The CDR3 covers 14 residues. Per germline, CDR1 SEHNR and CDR2 FQNEAQ (reference sequence). CDR3 bases: TGTGCCAGCAGCTTTGGACAGTTCAATCAGCCCCAGCATTTT. Amino acid sequence: CASSFGQFNQPQHF.

The V gene is TRBV7-3, the J gene TRBJ2-3, with TRBD2 identical over 10 bases. V gave up 2 bases and J gave up 3 bases; unmatched junction bases: 2. The CDR3 has 15 amino acids. Germline V CDR1 and CDR2: SGHTA, FQGTGA. CDR3 DNA: TGTGCCAGCAGCTTACAGCGGGGGGGGACAGATACGCAGTATTTT. Translation: CASSLQRGGTDTQYF.

V gene TRBV5-1 combines with J gene TRBJ2-4; D ambiguous. CDR3 length equals 13 residues. In germline, CDR1 is SGHRS, CDR2 YFSETQ. V was clipped by 2 bases and J by 11 bases, with 14 bases between them. Here the CDR3 reads CASSLEPSGVQYF. As DNA, the CDR3 is TGCGCCAGCAGCTTAGAACCGAGTGGGGTTCAGTACTTC. The variable domain in full, with the rest retrieved from reference TRBV5-1 and TRBJ2-4, is KAGVTQTPRYLIKTRGQQVTLSCSPISGHRSVSWYQQTPGQGLQFLFEYFSETQRNKGNFPGRFSGRQFSNSRSEMNVSTLELGDSALYLCASSLEPSGVQYFGAGTRLSVL.

J is TRBJ1-4 and V is TRBV5-1, with TRBD1 identical over 10 bases. Germline V lookup: CDR1 SGHRS, CDR2 YFSETQ. The V and J ends lost 1 base and 8 bases, in that order; junction bases with no gene match: 8. This CDR3 region has 16 residues. CDR3 nucleotides: TGCGCCAGCAGCTTGTCCCCGACAGGGGGCAGAGAAAAACTGTTTTTT. This translates into CASSLSPTGGREKLFF.

CDR3: CASSTQQGNSPLHF. Here the CDR3 DNA reads TGTGCCAGCAGTACCCAGCAGGGGAATTCACCCCTCCACTTT. The chain joins TRBV6-4 to TRBJ1-6; D may be TRBD1 (6 bases). Trimming removed 5 bases at V and 7 bases at J, with 12 bases between. Germline lookup yields CDR1 MRHNA and CDR2 SNTAGT. The CDR3 has 14 amino acids.

This rearrangement joins TRBV5-1 to TRBJ2-5; a weak D match, TRBD1 (5 bases). Germline V gene sequence: CDR1 SGHRS, CDR2 YFSETQ. The CDR3 length is 14 residues. Trimming pared 4 bases from V and 4 bases from J, leaving 14 bases between. CDR3 nucleotides: TGCGCCAGCAGCAGAGGACAACCGGCAGAGACCCAGTACTTC. The encoded protein is CASSRGQPAETQYF.

The chain employs TRBV12-5 and TRBJ1-1, with no clear D. The V and J ends lost 4 bases and 1 base respectively, with 22 bases between them. The CDR3 consists of 18 residues. Per germline, CDR1 LGHNT and CDR2 FRNRAP. CDR3 DNA: TGTGCTAGTGGTTCGCTAAAAATTGTGGGAACACCGAACACTGAAGCTTTCTTT. Amino acids: CASGSLKIVGTPNTEAFF.

The CDR3 DNA is TGTGCCAGCAGCGTAGATCAAGGACACCTGTACGAGCAGTACTTC. Its translation is CASSVDQGHLYEQYF. The gene calls are TRBV9 and TRBJ2-7; perhaps TRBD1 as D (5 bases). CDR1 and CDR2 from the germline V gene are SGDLS and YYNGEE. With 0 bases removed from V and 4 bases from J, the gap between germline ends came to 14 bases. CDR3 size: 15 residues.

The gene calls are TRBV15 and TRBJ1-5; D gene uncertain. V was clipped by 1 base and J by 3 bases, with 13 bases between them. Germline V CDR1 and CDR2: LNHNV, YYDKDF (reference sequence). This CDR3 has 16 residues. The CDR3 spells CATSRGPGTNNQPQHF. The DNA for the CDR3 is TGTGCCACCAGCAGAGGACCTGGAACGAACAATCAGCCCCAGCATTTT.